Included here is one TCR beta chain sequence, with context. Measured with immunoSEQ multiplex PCR; TCRdb has only the in-frame clones, and not every one. The sample holds 150,000 to 200,000 clones, just over 85% seen once. These data are taken from a study of control samples from healthy donors and cancer patients. There are 13 residues in the CDR3. Deletions cut 2 bases from V and 2 bases from J, with 6 bases between. The germline CDR1 and CDR2 sequences are MNHEY and SVGEGT. This sequence was found in a man aged 18 to 35 in good health. The sequencing input was blood. V usage is TRBV6-2 or TRBV6-3 and J usage is TRBJ1-2; D remains unclear. The CDR3 is CASSYQDNYGYTF. CDR3 nucleotides: TGTGCCAGCAGTTACCAGGACAACTATGGCTACACCTTC.